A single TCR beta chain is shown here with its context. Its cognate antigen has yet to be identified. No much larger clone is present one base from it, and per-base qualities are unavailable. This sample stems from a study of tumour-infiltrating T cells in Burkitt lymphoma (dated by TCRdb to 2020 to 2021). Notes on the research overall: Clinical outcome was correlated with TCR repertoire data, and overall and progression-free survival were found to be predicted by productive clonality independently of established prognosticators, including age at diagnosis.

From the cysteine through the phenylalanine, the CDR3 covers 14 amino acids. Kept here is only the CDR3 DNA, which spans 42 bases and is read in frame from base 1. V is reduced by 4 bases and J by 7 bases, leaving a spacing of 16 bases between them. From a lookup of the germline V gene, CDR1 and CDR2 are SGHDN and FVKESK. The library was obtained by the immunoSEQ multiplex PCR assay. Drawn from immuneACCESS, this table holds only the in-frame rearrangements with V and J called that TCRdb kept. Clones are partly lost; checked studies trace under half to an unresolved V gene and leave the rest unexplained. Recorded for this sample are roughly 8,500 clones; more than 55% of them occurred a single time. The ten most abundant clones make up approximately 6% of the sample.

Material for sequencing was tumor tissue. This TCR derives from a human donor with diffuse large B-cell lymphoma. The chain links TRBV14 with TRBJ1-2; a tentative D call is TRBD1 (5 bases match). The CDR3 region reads CASSPLRWRGGYTF. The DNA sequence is TGTGCCAGCAGCCCACTTAGATGGAGGGGTGGCTACACCTTC.